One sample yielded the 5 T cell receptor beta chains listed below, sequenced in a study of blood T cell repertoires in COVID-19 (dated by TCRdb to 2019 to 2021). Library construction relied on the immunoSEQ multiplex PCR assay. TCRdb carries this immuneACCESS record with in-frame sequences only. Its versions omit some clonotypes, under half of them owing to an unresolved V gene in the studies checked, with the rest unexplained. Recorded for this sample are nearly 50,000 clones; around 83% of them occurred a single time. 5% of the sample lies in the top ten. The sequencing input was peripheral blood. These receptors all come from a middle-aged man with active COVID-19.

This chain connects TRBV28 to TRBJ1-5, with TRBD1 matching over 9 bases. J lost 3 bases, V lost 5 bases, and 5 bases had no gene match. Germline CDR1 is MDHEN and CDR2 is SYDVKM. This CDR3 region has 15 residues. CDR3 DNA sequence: TGTGCCAGCAGTGGGGACAGGGAAGTCAATCAGCCCCAGCATTTT. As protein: CASSGDREVNQPQHF.

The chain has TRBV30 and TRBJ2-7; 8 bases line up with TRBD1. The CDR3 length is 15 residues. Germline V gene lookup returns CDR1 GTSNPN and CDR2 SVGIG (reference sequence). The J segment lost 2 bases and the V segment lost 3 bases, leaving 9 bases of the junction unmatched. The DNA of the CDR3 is TGTGCCTGGAGCCCCGAGGACAGGGTGACCTACGAGCAGTACTTC. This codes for CAWSPEDRVTYEQYF.

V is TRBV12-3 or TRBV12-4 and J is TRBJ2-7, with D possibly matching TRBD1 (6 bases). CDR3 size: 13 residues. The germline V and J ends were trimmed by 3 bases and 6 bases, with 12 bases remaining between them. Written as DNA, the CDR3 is TGTGCCAGCAGTTTGAACAGGGTCTTCGAGCAGTACTTC. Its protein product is CASSLNRVFEQYF.

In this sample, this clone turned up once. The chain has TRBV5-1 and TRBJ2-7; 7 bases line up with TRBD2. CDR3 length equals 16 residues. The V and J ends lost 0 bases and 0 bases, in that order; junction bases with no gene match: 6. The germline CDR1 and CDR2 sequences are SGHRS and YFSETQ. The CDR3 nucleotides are TGCGCCAGCAGCTTGGTGGGGGGAGGGTTCTCCTACGAGCAGTACTTC. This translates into CASSLVGGGFSYEQYF. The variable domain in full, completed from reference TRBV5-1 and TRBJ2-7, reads KAGVTQTPRYLIKTRGQQVTLSCSPISGHRSVSWYQQTPGQGLQFLFEYFSETQRNKGNFPGRFSGRQFSNSRSEMNVSTLELGDSALYLCASSLVGGGFSYEQYFGPGTRLTVT.

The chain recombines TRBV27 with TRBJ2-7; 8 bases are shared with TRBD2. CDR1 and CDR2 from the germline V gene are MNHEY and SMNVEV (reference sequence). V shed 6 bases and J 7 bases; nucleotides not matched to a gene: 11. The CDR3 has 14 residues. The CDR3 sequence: CASRPGLGLLEQYF. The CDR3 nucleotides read TGTGCCAGCAGACCGGGACTAGGCCTTCTGGAGCAGTACTTC.